The 26 T cell receptor beta chains presented below share a single source sample, sequenced in a study of T cell clonality in common variable immunodeficiency. The repertoire was sequenced with immunoSEQ multiplex PCR; TCRdb's copy has only in-frame clones and lacks some. The repertoire consists of tens of thousands of clones, none detected only once. The sequencing sample was made of peripheral blood mononuclear cells. Receptors were obtained from a person between 18 and 75 years old in good health.

This clone came up many times. The read falls 3 residues short of the CDR3 end, and the missing part is taken from the germline J gene. The chain carries TRBV20-1 and TRBJ2-1, with D possibly being TRBD1 (6 bases). V was cut by 0 bases and J by 7 bases, with 19 bases left in between. In germline, CDR1 is DFQATT, CDR2 SNEGSKA (reference sequence). CDR3 length: 16 residues. The part of the CDR3 DNA that was read is TGCAGTGCTAGAGATCGTGTGGGGGCCGATGGGAATGAG. It is translated as CSARDRVGADGNE. The complete CDR3 sequence is CSARDRVGADGNEQFF.

Concerning this clone itself: The read stops 3 residues short of the end of the CDR3; the missing end is completed from the germline J gene. This rearrangement joins TRBV7-6 to TRBJ2-3; D is perhaps TRBD1 (6 bases). Germline V gene lookup returns CDR1 SGHVS and CDR2 FNYEAQ. The CDR3 sequence is 17 residues long. The CDR3 sequence is CASSLSRDITCNQPQYF. The CDR3 bases that were read are TGTGCCAGCAGCTTGTCCCGGGACATAACCTGCAATCAGCCG. The entire variable domain, with the rest obtained from reference TRBV7-6 and TRBJ2-3, is as follows: GAGVSQSPRYKVTKRGQDVALRCDPISGHVSLYWYRQALGQGPEFLTYFNYEAQQDKSGLPNDRFSAERPEGSISTLTIQRTEQRDSAMYRCASSLSRDITCNQPQYFGPGTRLTVL.

This clone was recorded many times. Read data end 3 residues before the CDR3 end; the end is taken from the germline J gene. V usage is TRBV29-1 and J usage is TRBJ1-2, with 10 bases that match TRBD1. Trimming at V came to 3 bases and at J to 3 bases, leaving 19 bases not matched to a gene. This CDR3 is 19 amino acids long. CDR1 SQVTM and CDR2 ANQGSEA come from the germline V gene. Incomplete CDR3 DNA: TGCAGCGTTGACCATGTGGTCCGGGACAGGGGCGTACTTGACTATGGC. It yields the protein CSVDHVVRDRGVLDYG. The CDR3 as a whole reads CSVDHVVRDRGVLDYGYTF.

In this sample, this clone turned up many times. The part of the CDR3 DNA that was read is TGTGCCAGCAGTTTATCGGGACACCCAGGAGATACG. Translating gives CASSLSGHPGDT. The CDR3 reads in full as CASSLSGHPGDTQYF. The J gene is TRBJ2-3, the V gene TRBV27; tentatively, D is TRBD1 (6 bases). The CDR3 end lies 3 residues beyond the end of the read and is filled in from the germline J gene. The CDR3 consists of 15 residues. Germline V lookup: CDR1 MNHEY, CDR2 SMNVEV (reference sequence). V was pared by 0 bases and J by 5 bases, with 12 bases between.

This clone was recorded many times. The CDR3 bases that were read are TGTGCCAGCTCGGACAGGGGGCTAGACGGC. Translated: CASSDRGLDG. The CDR3 in its entirety is CASSDRGLDGYTF. The V gene is TRBV6-2 or TRBV6-3, the J gene TRBJ1-2; 11 bases map to TRBD1. The read ends 3 residues before the CDR3 terminus; that terminus is restored from the germline J gene. Germline CDR1 MNHEY, CDR2 SVGEGT. This CDR3 is 13 amino acids long.

Many counts were recorded for this clone. The CDR3 reads CASSPEGGANYGYTF. Incomplete CDR3 DNA: TGTGCCAGCTCACCAGAAGGAGGGGCTAACTATGGC. The chain recombines TRBV18 with TRBJ1-2, with a possible D match to TRBD1 (5 bases). The CDR3 end lies 3 residues beyond the end of the read and is filled in from the germline J gene. The CDR3 is 15 residues long. Germline CDR1 is KGHSH and CDR2 is LQKENI. Deletions cut 2 bases from V and 0 bases from J, with 10 bases between.

The sample holds many counts of this clone. Sequencing ends 3 residues short of the CDR3 end; the germline J gene provides the rest. The chain employs TRBV7-9 and TRBJ1-6; D not resolved. Per the germline V gene, CDR1 is SEHNR and CDR2 is FQNEAQ (reference sequence). Trimming cost V 5 bases and J 7 bases, with 12 bases left between them. The CDR3 loop spans 14 amino acids. The CDR3 DNA, read in part, is TGTGCCAGCAGCCTCTTTAAAGCGAATTCACCC. Protein product: CASSLFKANSP. The CDR3, in full, reads CASSLFKANSPLHF.

This clone has at least ten counts. The read comes to an end 3 residues before the CDR3 does, leaving the germline J gene to fill in the end. The chain links TRBV20-1 to TRBJ2-1; tentative D call: TRBD1 (6 bases). The ends were cut back, 5 bases at V and 7 bases at J, with 12 bases in the middle. Germline V lookup: CDR1 DFQATT, CDR2 SNEGSKA (reference sequence). This CDR3 has 12 residues. The DNA read from the CDR3 is TGCAGTGCTTCGACAGGCATGAATGAG. This sequence encodes CSASTGMNE. The entire CDR3 protein reads CSASTGMNEQFF.

This clone was recorded at least ten times. The sequence runs out 3 residues before the end of the CDR3; the remainder is reconstructed from the germline J gene. The rearrangement uses TRBV5-1 and TRBJ1-2, with 8 bases matching TRBD1. J was trimmed by 6 bases and V by 4 bases; bases with no gene match: 14. Germline values: CDR1 SGHRS, CDR2 YFSETQ. This CDR3 has 16 residues. CDR3 DNA, as far as it was read: TGCGCCAGCAGCATACGGTCAACAGGGGGTGGCGATGGC. It encodes CASSIRSTGGGDG. The CDR3 in full is CASSIRSTGGGDGYTF.

This clone was detected ten times or more. Relative to the germline gene, one junction end is altered; a read error may explain this. The CDR3 is cut off 3 residues early in the read; its end comes from the germline J gene. The rearrangement links TRBV4-2 to TRBJ2-3, with D hard to call. In germline, CDR1 is LGHNA, CDR2 YNFKEQ. The CDR3 totals 15 residues. The sequenced CDR3 bases are TGCGCCAGCAGCCAAGAATCCAGGCCCACAGATACG. Its protein product is CASSQESRPTDT. The full CDR3 protein reads CASSQESRPTDTQYF.

This clone was counted at least ten times. The read ends 3 residues shy of where the CDR3 ends; the end is completed using the germline J gene. This chain uses TRBV2 with TRBJ1-6, with D maybe TRBD1 (6 bases). CDR3 length: 13 amino acids. From germline, CDR1 is SNHLY and CDR2 FYNNEI. Trimming shortened V by 2 bases and J by 7 bases, and 6 bases separated the two germline ends. CDR3 region: CASSEQGNSPLHF. CDR3 DNA, as far as it was read: TGTGCCAGCAGTGAACAGGGGAATTCACCC.

This clone occurred many times. The read ends 3 residues before the CDR3 terminus; that terminus is restored from the germline J gene. The J gene is TRBJ2-7, the V gene TRBV7-2; TRBD1 matches at 8 bases. In germline, CDR1 is SGHTA, CDR2 FQGNSA. There are 14 residues in the CDR3. J was trimmed by 4 bases and V by 5 bases; bases with no gene match: 7. Incomplete CDR3 DNA: TGTGCCAGCAGCACCCGACAGGGGAGTTACGAG. Its protein product is CASSTRQGSYE. The full CDR3 protein reads CASSTRQGSYEQYF. The entire variable domain, with the rest obtained from reference TRBV7-2 and TRBJ2-7, is as follows: GAGVSQSPSNKVTEKGKDVELRCDPISGHTALYWYRQSLGQGLEFLIYFQGNSAPDKSGLPSDRFSAERTGGSVSTLTIQRTQQEDSAVYLCASSTRQGSYEQYFGPGTRLTVT.

This clone came up many times. The CDR3 end falls 3 residues outside the read, so it is completed with the germline J gene. The chain links TRBV5-1 to TRBJ1-5; maybe TRBD1 (5 bases). The CDR3 length is 12 residues. Germline loops: CDR1 SGHRS, CDR2 YFSETQ. CDR3 DNA, as far as it was read: TGCGCCAGCAGCTCAACCGGGACTCCC. Residues: CASSSTGTP. The CDR3 reads in full as CASSSTGTPQHF.

This clone has a count of ten or more. The CDR3 bases that were read are TGTGCCAGCAGTTATACCAGGGGTGGC. It translates to CASSYTRGG. The entire CDR3 protein is CASSYTRGGYTF. The rearrangement uses TRBV28 and TRBJ1-2; D may be TRBD1 (6 bases). The CDR3 is cut off 3 residues early in the read; its end comes from the germline J gene. V lost 4 bases and J lost 7, with 10 bases in between. The CDR3 has 12 residues. The germline CDR1 and CDR2 sequences are MDHEN and SYDVKM.

This clone was recorded at least ten times. The DNA ends 3 residues before the CDR3 does, and the rest of the CDR3 is filled in from the germline J gene. The J gene is TRBJ2-7, the V gene TRBV4-2, with TRBD2 as a possible D gene (6 bases). CDR1 is LGHNA, CDR2 YNFKEQ, per germline. Between the trimmed V and J ends, which lost 3 bases and 3 bases, there was a span of 15 bases. This CDR3 contains 15 residues. CDR3 region: CASSQGGLVGYEQYF. Incomplete CDR3 DNA: TGTGCCAGCAGCCAGGGGGGATTGGTGGGCTACGAG.

This clone has ten or more counts. The CDR3 spells CASSVPSGGNNEQFF. The part of the CDR3 DNA that was read is TGTGCCAGCAGCGTGCCCAGCGGGGGGAACAATGAG. This chain connects TRBV9 to TRBJ2-1, with 9 bases that match TRBD2. The read ends 3 residues before the CDR3 terminus; that terminus is restored from the germline J gene. With V trimmed by 2 bases and J by 5 bases, 5 bases remained unmatched. The CDR3 runs to 15 residues. CDR1 and CDR2 from the germline V gene are SGDLS and YYNGEE.

This clone was counted many times. At one of its ends the junction is not consistent with the germline gene, which may arise from a read error. The covered CDR3 bases are TGCGCGACAGGACCCCCTTACAATGAG. Protein: CATGPPYNE. The entire CDR3 sequence reads CATGPPYNEQFF. The genes are TRBV7-2 and TRBJ2-1; a possible D gene is TRBD1 (6 bases). The read terminates 3 residues ahead of where the CDR3 ends, so the germline J gene completes it. Germline loops: CDR1 SGHTA, CDR2 FQGNSA. The CDR3 is made up of 12 amino acids.

This clone appeared a few times. The read halts 3 residues ahead of the CDR3 end, with the missing end drawn from the germline J gene. The chain has TRBV19 and TRBJ2-4, with 7 positions matching TRBD1. CDR3 length equals 13 residues. CDR1 is LNHDA and CDR2 is SQIVND in the germline V gene (reference sequence). The sequenced part of the CDR3 DNA is TGTGCCAGTAAAGACAGGGCTAGTTATGGT. Its translation: CASKDRASYG. The whole CDR3 is CASKDRASYGQYF.

Comment on this clone: The CDR3 is cut off 3 residues early in the read; its end comes from the germline J gene. The chain recombines TRBV5-1 with TRBJ2-1, with a tentative D call TRBD2 (7 bases). CDR1 and CDR2 (germline): SGHRS, YFSETQ. V was cut by 4 bases and J by 3 bases, with 20 bases left in between. This CDR3 spans 17 amino acids. Partial CDR3 DNA: TGCGCCAGCAGCCCGAGGGGGGGAACCAATTACTACAATGAG. Residues: CASSPRGGTNYYNE. The entire CDR3 protein reads CASSPRGGTNYYNEQFF.

This clone was seen many times. Sequencing ends 3 residues short of the CDR3 end; the germline J gene provides the rest. The rearrangement links TRBV20-1 to TRBJ2-3; D is uncertain. V was clipped by 3 bases and J by 5 bases, with 3 bases between them. CDR1 is DFQATT and CDR2 is SNEGSKA in the germline V gene (reference sequence). The CDR3 loop spans 10 amino acids. CDR3 sequence reads: CSARRDTQYF. The sequenced CDR3 bases are TGCAGTGCTAGGCGAGATACG.

This clone was counted a few times. The read ends 3 residues before the CDR3 terminus; that terminus is restored from the germline J gene. V gene TRBV7-2 combines with J gene TRBJ2-3, with 11 positions matching TRBD2. The CDR3 is 14 residues long. The germline gives CDR1 SGHTA, CDR2 FQGNSA. Unmatched junction bases numbered 4, after V lost 7 bases and J lost 4 bases. CDR3 residues: CASTLSGGADTQYF. CDR3 DNA (partial): TGTGCCAGCACTCTTAGCGGGGGGGCAGATACG.

This clone has a count of ten or more. The DNA read from the CDR3 is TGCGCCAGCAGACAGGGGGCTCAGCCC. Its translation: CASRQGAQP. The full CDR3 is CASRQGAQPQHF. The chain couples TRBV23-1 to TRBJ1-5; the match to TRBD1 covers 9 bases. With the read ending 3 residues before the CDR3 end, the germline J gene is used to fill in that end. Being an ORF, TRBV23-1 has a function that is uncertain. This CDR3 is 12 amino acids long. The V and J ends lost 6 bases and 6 bases, in that order; junction bases with no gene match: 0.

This clone was seen ten or more times. The read falls 3 residues short of the CDR3 end, and the missing part is taken from the germline J gene. The chain joins TRBV6-2 or TRBV6-3 to TRBJ2-3, with D possibly TRBD2 on 7 matching bases. V lost 10 bases to trimming and J lost 1 base, with 12 bases between them. The CDR3 has 13 residues. Germline V gene sequence: CDR1 MNHEY, CDR2 SVGEGT. This chain's CDR3 is CATGEGGTDTQYF. The sequenced CDR3 bases are TGTGCCACCGGGGAGGGGGGCACAGATACG.

This clone was detected many times. The read ends 3 residues shy of where the CDR3 ends; the end is completed using the germline J gene. J is TRBJ2-5 and V is TRBV20-1; 9 nucleotides align to TRBD2. This CDR3 is built from 17 residues. Germline V gene data show CDR1 as DFQATT and CDR2 as SNEGSKA (reference sequence). After removal of 1 base from V and 4 bases from J, the junction contained 13 bases not matched to a gene. CDR3 residues: CSARARLTRGGGETQYF. The DNA read from the CDR3 is TGCAGTGCTAGAGCTCGACTGACGCGGGGGGGCGGAGAGACC.

This clone has at least ten counts. The read halts 3 residues ahead of the CDR3 end, with the missing end drawn from the germline J gene. J is TRBJ2-3 and V is TRBV5-6; 7 positions match TRBD2. The CDR3 consists of 15 residues. The germline gives CDR1 SGHDT, CDR2 YYEEEE. V gave up 4 bases and J gave up 0 bases; unmatched junction bases: 5. CDR3 DNA, as far as it was read: TGTGCCAGCAGCCTGGGACTAACTAGCACAGATACG. Its protein is CASSLGLTSTDT. The whole CDR3 reads CASSLGLTSTDTQYF.

Many counts were recorded for this clone. The CDR3 end is not reached by the read, which stops 3 residues before it; the germline J gene fills it in. The chain carries TRBV20-1 and TRBJ2-3; 7 nucleotides align to TRBD2. The CDR3 is 15 amino acids. Trimming removed 3 bases from V and 3 bases from J; junction bases left unmatched: 9. Germline V gives CDR1 DFQATT, CDR2 SNEGSKA (reference sequence). CDR3 amino acids: CSASESGVGTDTQYF. The CDR3 bases that were read are TGCAGTGCTAGTGAAAGCGGGGTGGGGACAGATACG.